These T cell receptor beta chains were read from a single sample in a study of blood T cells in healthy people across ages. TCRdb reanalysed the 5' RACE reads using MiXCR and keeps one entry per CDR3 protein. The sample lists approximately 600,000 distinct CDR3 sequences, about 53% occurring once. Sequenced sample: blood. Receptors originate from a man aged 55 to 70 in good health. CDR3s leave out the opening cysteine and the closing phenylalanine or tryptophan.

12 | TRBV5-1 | ASSLYDRGETQY
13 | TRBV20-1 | SADPGTSVADTQY
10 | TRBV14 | ASSQVMETQY
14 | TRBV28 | ASRHPGAGFNYGYT
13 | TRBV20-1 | SARPQSGGYNEQF
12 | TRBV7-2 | ASSVGDRNYEQY
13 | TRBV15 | ATSRVAGGYNEQF
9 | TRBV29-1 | SYGRVTEAF
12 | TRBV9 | ASSVAGANYGYT
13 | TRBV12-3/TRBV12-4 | ASSSRGGVLNIQY
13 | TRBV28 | ASSLSGTSGPHQY
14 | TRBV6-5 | ASSYSGDTVKVEAF
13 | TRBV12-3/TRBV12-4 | ASSKTGQGYNEQF
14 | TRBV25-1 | ASSEDRGASTATQY